Sequencing of this TCR beta chain was carried out in a study of T cell responses to AZD1222 COVID-19 vaccine. Trimming removed 6 bases from V and 4 bases from J, with 12 bases in between. Per germline, CDR1 LGHDT and CDR2 YNNKEL (reference sequence). The CDR3 runs 13 residues. Generated by immunoSEQ multiplex PCR, the TCRdb table keeps only in-frame clones and is missing some. The sample lists just under 75,000 clones, roughly 80% seen once, with 45% to 50% in the top ten. This sequence joins TRBV3-1 (or the pseudogene TRBV3-2) and TRBJ2-5; D is perhaps TRBD1 (6 bases). The sequences come from peripheral blood, collected 28 days after the second AZD1222 dose. The receptor was derived from an adult who received the AZD1222 COVID-19 vaccine. This CDR3 is CASRGTGRETQYF. DNA of the CDR3: TGTGCCAGCAGGGGCACAGGGCGAGAGACCCAGTACTTC.